The 22 T cell receptor beta chains below all came from one sample that was sequenced in a study of PD-L1 blockade in urothelial cancer. The time point was: pretreatment peripheral blood. Sequencing was performed with immunoSEQ multiplex PCR; in TCRdb, only in-frame clones are kept and a portion is missing. The repertoire includes some 71,000 clones, 70% to 90% of them detected once, and 14% to 15% sits in the top ten. Sequenced here: PBMCs, sampled around atezolizumab (anti-PD-L1) treatment. The receptor set was obtained from a man in his 60s with urothelial cancer.

The rearrangement links TRBV15 to TRBJ1-1; D gene ambiguous. V was pared by 0 bases and J by 0 bases, with 11 bases between. Germline V gene lookup returns CDR1 LNHNV and CDR2 YYDKDF (reference sequence). There are 16 residues in the CDR3. CDR3 sequence: CATSRDLGEVNTEAFF. The CDR3 DNA reads as TGTGCCACCAGCAGAGATCTGGGAGAAGTGAACACTGAAGCTTTCTTT.

The chain combines TRBV28 with TRBJ2-7; no definite D call. V was cut by 2 bases and J by 4 bases, with 6 bases left in between. The CDR3 has 12 amino acids. The germline gives CDR1 MDHEN, CDR2 SYDVKM. This chain's CDR3 is CASSLLRYEQYF. The CDR3 DNA reads TGTGCCAGCAGTTTACTCCGGTACGAGCAGTACTTC.

CDR3 coding DNA: TGTGCCAGCAGCCCCCGGACAGGGACGAACACCGGGGAGCTGTTTTTT. It codes for CASSPRTGTNTGELFF. This chain uses TRBV7-3 with TRBJ2-2; the match to TRBD1 covers 8 bases. The CDR3 spans 16 residues. Germline trimming cut 5 bases from V and 0 bases from J; bases unmatched to any gene: 5. Per germline, CDR1 SGHTA and CDR2 FQGTGA.

This clone was recorded only once. V gene TRBV7-2 combines with J gene TRBJ1-1; D unclear. Germline values: CDR1 SGHTA, CDR2 FQGNSA. The CDR3 spans 13 residues. Between the trimmed V and J ends, which lost 3 bases and 1 base, there was a span of 6 bases. CDR3 nucleotide sequence: TGTGCCAGCAGCTTCGCGAAGAACACTGAAGCTTTCTTT. Protein product: CASSFAKNTEAFF.

This clone came up a few times. This sequence joins TRBV7-2 and TRBJ2-5, with 8 nucleotides matching TRBD2. This CDR3 comprises 15 residues. Germline V CDR1 and CDR2: SGHTA, FQGNSA. With 5 bases clipped from V and 7 bases from J, the junction kept 12 bases outside the gene matches. CDR3 amino acids: CASSPPGTRRGTQYF. CDR3 nucleotides: TGTGCCAGCAGCCCTCCGGGGACTAGGCGGGGGACCCAGTACTTC.

V and J are TRBV7-6 and TRBJ2-2; the D is unclear. This CDR3 has 17 residues. The V end lost 1 base, the J end lost 0 bases, and 12 bases lay between the germline ends. Germline CDR1 reads SGHVS; CDR2 reads FNYEAQ. In nucleotides, the CDR3 is TGTGCCAGCAGCTTAGAAGCCCGAATTGCGAACACCGGGGAGCTGTTTTTT. This encodes CASSLEARIANTGELFF.

The CDR3 loop reads CASTQDRGSDEQFF. The DNA for the CDR3 is TGTGCCAGCACCCAGGACAGGGGGAGTGATGAGCAGTTCTTC. This chain joins TRBV28 and TRBJ2-1, with TRBD1 matching 10 bases. After removal of 7 bases from V and 8 bases from J, the junction contained 8 bases not matched to a gene. This CDR3 comprises 14 residues. Germline V lookup: CDR1 MDHEN, CDR2 SYDVKM.

The chain links TRBV19 to TRBJ2-7; a possible D gene is TRBD2 (6 bases). The CDR3 loop spans 15 amino acids. V shed 1 base and J shed 2 bases, with 12 bases lying between them. CDR1 and CDR2 from the germline V gene are LNHDA and SQIVND (reference sequence). This CDR3 reads CASSIVRRGTYEQYF. The CDR3 bases are TGTGCCAGTAGTATAGTTAGGAGGGGAACCTACGAGCAGTACTTC.

The J gene is TRBJ2-1, the V gene TRBV7-2, with 10 bases fitting TRBD2. Germline trimming cut 7 bases from V and 9 bases from J; bases unmatched to any gene: 12. Germline loops: CDR1 SGHTA, CDR2 FQGNSA. The CDR3 totals 15 residues. The DNA of the CDR3 is TGTGCCAGCACCACCGGGACTAGCGTCAGGAGTGAGCAGTTCTTC. Amino acids: CASTTGTSVRSEQFF.

The gene calls are TRBV5-1 and TRBJ2-5, with 11 bases lining up with TRBD2. The junction had 4 bases not matched to a gene; V was cut back by 0 bases and J by 3 bases. The CDR3 covers 16 residues. The V gene's germline CDR1 is SGHRS and CDR2 YFSETQ. The CDR3: CASSLAPTSGKETQYF. CDR3 nucleotide sequence: TGCGCCAGCAGCTTGGCCCCGACTAGCGGGAAAGAGACCCAGTACTTC.

This rearrangement joins TRBV6-5 to TRBJ1-6; no definite D call. V was pared by 6 bases and J by 0 bases, with 9 bases between. Germline V gene data show CDR1 as MNHEY and CDR2 as SVGAGI. There are 15 residues in the CDR3. CDR3 sequence reads: CASRVRSSYNSPLHF. Here the CDR3 DNA reads TGTGCCAGCAGGGTCAGAAGCTCCTATAATTCACCCCTCCACTTT.

The genes are TRBV5-1 and TRBJ1-2, with D maybe TRBD1 (6 bases). This CDR3 is 14 amino acids long. Germline lookup yields CDR1 SGHRS and CDR2 YFSETQ. V shed 3 bases and J shed 3 bases, with 12 bases lying between them. The CDR3 DNA reads TGCGCCAGCAGCTACAGGGCGGAGGACTATGGCTACACCTTC. Translating it yields CASSYRAEDYGYTF. The entire variable domain, with the rest obtained from reference TRBV5-1 and TRBJ1-2, is as follows: KAGVTQTPRYLIKTRGQQVTLSCSPISGHRSVSWYQQTPGQGLQFLFEYFSETQRNKGNFPGRFSGRQFSNSRSEMNVSTLELGDSALYLCASSYRAEDYGYTFGSGTRLTVV.

J is TRBJ2-2 and V is TRBV21-1; TRBD1, the table's D call, lacks a check against the DNA. TRBV21-1 corresponds to a pseudogene. The CDR3 is made up of 17 amino acids. This chain's CDR3 is CASSKGDSINNTGELFF. The CDR3 DNA is TGTGCCAGCAGCAAAGGGGACAGTATCAATAACACCGGGGAGCTGTTTTTT.

This rearrangement joins TRBV5-6 to TRBJ2-7; D unclear. Trimming stripped 1 base from V and 2 bases from J, with 16 bases between. Germline lookup yields CDR1 SGHDT and CDR2 YYEEEE. The CDR3 length is 16 residues. CDR3 region: CASSLWYSTSAYEQYF. CDR3 bases: TGTGCCAGCAGCTTGTGGTATTCGACATCGGCCTACGAGCAGTACTTC.

This chain connects TRBV5-1 to TRBJ2-3; 9 nucleotides line up with TRBD1. This CDR3 has 16 residues. Trimming at V came to 6 bases and at J to 0 bases, leaving 8 bases not matched to a gene. Germline V CDR1 and CDR2: SGHRS, YFSETQ. The CDR3 sequence is CASKRGDRASTDTQYF. CDR3 sequence (DNA): TGCGCCAGCAAGAGGGGGGACAGGGCCAGCACAGATACGCAGTATTTT. The entire variable domain, with the rest obtained from reference TRBV5-1 and TRBJ2-3, is as follows: KAGVTQTPRYLIKTRGQQVTLSCSPISGHRSVSWYQQTPGQGLQFLFEYFSETQRNKGNFPGRFSGRQFSNSRSEMNVSTLELGDSALYLCASKRGDRASTDTQYFGPGTRLTVL.

The chain employs TRBV7-2 and TRBJ2-5; 14 positions agree with TRBD2. The CDR3 is 17 amino acids. The ends lost 4 bases at V and 4 bases at J; junction bases unmatched: 8. The germline gives CDR1 SGHTA, CDR2 FQGNSA. CDR3 bases: TGTGCCAGCAGCTCCCGGACTAGCGGGGGGTCCATAGAGACCCAGTACTTC. Protein sequence: CASSSRTSGGSIETQYF.

J is TRBJ1-4 and V is TRBV2; 9 bases align to TRBD1. J lost 0 bases, V lost 6 bases, and 5 bases had no gene match. The CDR3 contains 16 residues. CDR1 is SNHLY and CDR2 is FYNNEI in the germline V gene. CDR3 loop: CASSAGQGPTNEKLFF. The DNA of the CDR3 is TGTGCCAGCAGCGCGGGACAGGGACCAACTAATGAAAAACTGTTTTTT. Variable domain in full (rest from reference TRBV2 and TRBJ1-4): EPEVTQTPSHQVTQMGQEVILRCVPISNHLYFYWYRQILGQKVEFLVSFYNNEISEKSEIFDDQFSVERPDGSNFTLKIRSTKLEDSAMYFCASSAGQGPTNEKLFFGSGTQLSVL.

The gene calls are TRBV7-2 and TRBJ2-3, with D unresolved. V lost 5 bases and J 3 bases, leaving 12 bases between the germline ends. Germline CDR1 and CDR2: SGHTA and FQGNSA. CDR3 length: 14 residues. Here the CDR3 DNA reads TGTGCCAGCAGCCGTCCCCCTAGAACAGATACGCAGTATTTT. This encodes CASSRPPRTDTQYF.

The chain is built from TRBV5-4 and TRBJ2-7, with TRBD1 matching 7 bases. With V trimmed by 2 bases and J by 2 bases, 7 bases remained unmatched. CDR1 and CDR2 from the germline V gene are SGHNT and YYREEE (reference sequence). This CDR3 spans 15 amino acids. CDR3 sequence reads: CASSFGRGSTYEQYF. In nucleotides, the CDR3 is TGTGCCAGCAGCTTTGGCAGGGGGTCAACCTACGAGCAGTACTTC.

The gene calls are TRBV5-1 and TRBJ1-2; a possible D gene is TRBD1 (5 bases). The CDR3 loop spans 16 amino acids. V shed 0 bases and J shed 4 bases, with 16 bases lying between them. Germline values: CDR1 SGHRS, CDR2 YFSETQ. The CDR3 nucleotides read TGCGCCAGCAGCTTGGCCATTGGGGGGGAGGCCTATGGCTACACCTTC. Translating it yields CASSLAIGGEAYGYTF.

The V call is TRBV30, the J call TRBJ2-5; 10 bases match TRBD2. J gave up 4 bases and V 5 bases, and 4 bases lay outside the gene matches. The CDR3 consists of 13 residues. Germline V gene sequence: CDR1 GTSNPN, CDR2 SVGIG (reference sequence). The CDR3 DNA is TGTGCCTGGGACCAGCGGGGGGGAGAGACCCAGTACTTC. Translation: CAWDQRGGETQYF.

The chain is built from TRBV7-2 and TRBJ2-3, with D unresolved. Trimming left V 2 bases short and J 4 bases short, with 13 bases between. The CDR3 is 15 residues long. Germline CDR1 SGHTA, CDR2 FQGNSA. The CDR3 DNA follows: TGTGCCAGCAGCTTATTGGGTGTAGAGGCAGATACGCAGTATTTT. Encoded protein: CASSLLGVEADTQYF. The entire variable domain, with the rest obtained from reference TRBV7-2 and TRBJ2-3, is as follows: GAGVSQSPSNKVTEKGKDVELRCDPISGHTALYWYRQSLGQGLEFLIYFQGNSAPDKSGLPSDRFSAERTGGSVSTLTIQRTQQEDSAVYLCASSLLGVEADTQYFGPGTRLTVL.